These 5 T cell receptor beta chains share one sample of origin, sequenced in a study. Via MiXCR, TCRdb re-called the RT-PCR reads, giving one row per CDR3 protein. This sample has about 680,000 distinct CDR3 sequences, with 14% found just once. Sequencing was done on a sample of memory CD4+ T cells from blood. Source of these receptors: a female donor in good health, serving as a healthy control.

This clonotype was observed a handful of times. V is TRBV11-2 and J is TRBJ2-5; D remains ambiguous. This CDR3 has 15 amino acids. V shed 0 bases and J shed 5 bases, with 13 bases lying between them. The germline gives CDR1 SGHAT, CDR2 FQNNGV. The CDR3 sequence is CASSLDIVQTETQYF. CDR3 nucleotides: TGTGCCAGCAGCTTAGATATCGTACAGACGGAGACCCAGTACTTC.

This clonotype was recorded many times. The rearrangement joins TRBV4-3 to TRBJ2-7; the D call may be TRBD1 or TRBD2 (6 bases each). The CDR3 sequence is 16 residues long. With 1 base removed from V and 4 bases from J, the gap between germline ends came to 17 bases. In germline, CDR1 is LGHNA, CDR2 YSLEER. The DNA of the CDR3 is TGCGCCAGCAGCCAAGGGGAGGCAGGGGAGGCATACGAGCAGTACTTC. Its translation is CASSQGEAGEAYEQYF.

The chain is built from TRBV28 and TRBJ2-7, with D possibly matching TRBD1 (6 bases). This CDR3 is 13 amino acids long. CDR1 is MDHEN, CDR2 SYDVKM, per germline. Trimming took 7 bases from V and 6 from J, leaving 16 bases between them. The CDR3: CASINRGTGEQYF. The CDR3 bases are TGTGCCAGCATTAATAGGGGGACGGGCGAGCAGTACTTC.

J is TRBJ1-2 and V is TRBV20-1, with 8 bases lining up with TRBD1. Germline assignment: CDR1 DFQATT and CDR2 SNEGSKA (reference sequence). With V trimmed by 8 bases and J by 4 bases, 9 bases remained unmatched. The CDR3 totals 13 residues. The CDR3 nucleotides are TGCAGTACGACGCAGGGGGCTGTCTATGGCTACACCTTC. The encoded protein is CSTTQGAVYGYTF.

This clonotype was recorded a few times. V is TRBV20-1 and J is TRBJ2-5; 9 bases are shared with TRBD1. CDR1 DFQATT and CDR2 SNEGSKA come from the germline V gene (reference sequence). J gave up 6 bases and V 6 bases, and 11 bases lay outside the gene matches. This CDR3 is built from 14 residues. The CDR3 coding sequence is TGCAGTGCCCTTTTACGGGACAGGGTAAAGACCCAGTACTTC. Its protein product is CSALLRDRVKTQYF.